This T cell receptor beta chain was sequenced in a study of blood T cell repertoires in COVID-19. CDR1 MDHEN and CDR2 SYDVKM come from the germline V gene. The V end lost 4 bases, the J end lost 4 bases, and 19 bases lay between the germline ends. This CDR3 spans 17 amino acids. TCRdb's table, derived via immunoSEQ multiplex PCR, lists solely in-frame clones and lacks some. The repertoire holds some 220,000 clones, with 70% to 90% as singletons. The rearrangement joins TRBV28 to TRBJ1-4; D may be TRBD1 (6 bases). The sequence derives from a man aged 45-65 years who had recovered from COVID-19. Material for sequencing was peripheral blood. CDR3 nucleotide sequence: TGTGCCAGCAGTTGGAGGTTCGGGGGGGCGGATAATGAAAAACTGTTTTTT. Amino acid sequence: CASSWRFGGADNEKLFF.